A selection of T cell receptor beta chains follows, all from one sample in a study of radiotherapy plus CTLA-4 blockade in lung cancer. Generated by immunoSEQ multiplex PCR, the TCRdb table keeps only in-frame clones and is missing some. Found here are approximately 77,000 clones, about four fifths of them singletons; the top ten hold approximately 0.77%. The sample here was peripheral blood, taken from a patient treated with radiotherapy plus ipilimumab. Receptor source: a human donor with non-small cell lung cancer who had stable disease on radiotherapy plus ipilimumab. CDR3s include the opening cysteine and the closing phenylalanine or tryptophan. A D gene is named only where the DNA matches it firmly. Not all rows give a size; the values are once, few, many and, for expanded clones, a class.

CASSPLAGAGDGTDTQYF,TGTGCCAGCTCACCACTCGCGGGGGCGGGAGACGGCACAGATACGCAGTATTTT,-,TRBJ2-3,TRBV18,-
CASSVSQINEQFF,TGTGCCAGCAGCGTTTCCCAAATCAATGAGCAGTTCTTC,-,TRBJ2-1,TRBV9,-
CASSPRLAPRSETQYF,TGTGCCAGCAGCCCGAGACTAGCCCCCAGGTCGGAGACCCAGTACTTC,-,TRBJ2-5,TRBV11-1,TRBD2
CAISEWDGNYGYTF,TGTGCCATCAGTGAATGGGATGGTAACTATGGCTACACCTTC,once,TRBJ1-2,TRBV10-3,-
CASSLRTGRGQETQYF,TGCGCCAGCAGCCTAAGGACAGGGAGGGGGCAAGAGACCCAGTACTTC,-,TRBJ2-5,TRBV5-1,-
CASSPSYEQYF,TGTGCCAGCAGCCCCTCCTACGAGCAGTACTTC,-,TRBJ2-7,TRBV11-2,-
CASSNPPRSTDTQYF,TGTGCCAGCAGCAACCCCCCGAGGAGCACAGATACGCAGTATTTT,-,TRBJ2-3,TRBV25-1,-
CASSLGRQVNEKLFF,TGTGCCAGCAGCTTGGGAAGACAGGTTAATGAAAAACTGTTTTTT,-,TRBJ1-4,TRBV7-9,-
CASSSGGTNEKLFF,TGTGCCAGCAGCTCAGGGGGAACTAATGAAAAACTGTTTTTT,-,TRBJ1-4,TRBV5-4,TRBD1
CATGVRAPDTQYF,TGTGCCACCGGAGTCAGGGCGCCAGATACGCAGTATTTT,-,TRBJ2-3,TRBV19,-
CASSDLARENSPLHF,TGTGCCAGCAGTGATTTGGCCAGAGAGAATTCACCCCTCCACTTT,-,TRBJ1-6,TRBV25-1,-
CASSEIANEQFF,TGTGCCAGCAGTGAGATTGCCAATGAGCAGTTCTTC,-,TRBJ2-1,TRBV6-1,-
CAWSALGGNTEAFF,TGTGCCTGGAGTGCCCTGGGGGGGAACACTGAAGCTTTCTTT,few,TRBJ1-1,TRBV30,-
CASSLGLAVNTDTQYF,TGTGCCAGCAGCTTAGGACTAGCGGTTAACACAGATACGCAGTATTTT,-,TRBJ2-3,TRBV7-3,TRBD2